The next 28 T cell receptor beta chains were all read from a single sample in a study of cytomegalovirus exposure and HLA in healthy donors. The PCR ran on 60 Vbeta and 13 Jbeta primers. Profiling relied on immunoSEQ multiplex PCR, and the TCRdb table lists in-frame clones only, not all of them. The sample's table shows 110,000 to 150,000 clones. Sequenced material: PBMCs. These receptors were collected from a man aged 35-49 years in good health and CMV-seronegative.

The chain is built from TRBV5-6 and TRBJ2-6; possibly TRBD2 for D (5 bases). Germline V gene sequence: CDR1 SGHDT, CDR2 YYEEEE. The CDR3 spans 15 residues. The ends were cut back, 9 bases at V and 2 bases at J, with 15 bases in the middle. This CDR3 is CATTRGRTGANVLTF. The CDR3 DNA sequence: TGTGCCACCACCCGAGGGAGAACTGGGGCCAACGTCCTGACTTTC.

V gene TRBV4-1 combines with J gene TRBJ2-5, with 11 bases lining up with TRBD2. Looked up from germline, CDR1 is MGHRA and CDR2 is YSYEKL. The CDR3 is 17 residues long. The trim removed 0 bases at V and 4 bases at J, leaving 7 bases unmatched. CDR3 DNA sequence: TGCGCCAGCAGCCAAGATCCTAGCGGGGGGCGGGGAGAGACCCAGTACTTC. Its protein is CASSQDPSGGRGETQYF.

V usage is TRBV6-5 and J usage is TRBJ2-7; TRBD2 agrees at 10 bases. The V and J ends lost 5 bases and 3 bases, in that order; junction bases with no gene match: 7. Germline V CDR1 and CDR2: MNHEY, SVGAGI. There are 15 residues in the CDR3. The CDR3 DNA reads as TGTGCCAGCAGTCCCTCTAGCGGGGGCTTCTACGAGCAGTACTTC. This codes for CASSPSSGGFYEQYF.

The chain has TRBV7-9 and TRBJ2-7; D gene ambiguous. The ends were cut back, 5 bases at V and 1 base at J, with 9 bases in the middle. Germline values: CDR1 SEHNR, CDR2 FQNEAQ (reference sequence). This CDR3 contains 13 residues. CDR3 bases: TGTGCCAGCAGCCGTGACACTTCCTACGAGCAGTACTTC. It encodes CASSRDTSYEQYF. Full variable domain (rest looked up from reference TRBV7-9 and TRBJ2-7): DTGVSQNPRHKITKRGQNVTFRCDPISEHNRLYWYRQTLGQGPEFLTYFQNEAQLEKSRLLSDRFSAERPKGSFSTLEIQRTEQGDSAMYLCASSRDTSYEQYFGPGTRLTVT.

This sequence joins TRBV19 and TRBJ1-5; D is possibly TRBD1 (6 bases). The length of the CDR3 is 14 residues. Trimming removed 7 bases from V and 9 bases from J, with 19 bases in between. From germline, CDR1 is LNHDA and CDR2 SQIVND (reference sequence). The CDR3 region is CASTRGRNYGPQHF. CDR3 nucleotide sequence: TGTGCCAGTACCAGGGGACGGAATTATGGGCCCCAGCATTTT.

The V gene is TRBV2, the J gene TRBJ2-1; weak D call: TRBD2 (6 bases). The V gene's germline CDR1 is SNHLY and CDR2 FYNNEI. V was pared by 6 bases and J by 5 bases, with 11 bases between. CDR3 length: 13 amino acids. The CDR3 sequence: CASRRGLNNEQFF. Written as DNA, the CDR3 is TGTGCCAGCAGGAGGGGACTTAACAATGAGCAGTTCTTC. Drawing the rest from reference TRBV2 and TRBJ2-1, the complete variable domain is EPEVTQTPSHQVTQMGQEVILRCVPISNHLYFYWYRQILGQKVEFLVSFYNNEISEKSEIFDDQFSVERPDGSNFTLKIRSTKLEDSAMYFCASRRGLNNEQFFGPGTRLTVL.

CDR3 sequence reads: CASSPVLNTEAFF. CDR3 sequence (DNA): TGTGCCAGTAGCCCTGTGTTGAACACTGAAGCTTTCTTT. This chain connects TRBV19 to TRBJ1-1; D remains unclear. The V gene lost 6 bases and the J gene lost 0 bases, with 8 bases spanning the gap. The CDR3 is made up of 13 amino acids. CDR1 and CDR2 from the germline V gene are LNHDA and SQIVND (reference sequence).

V gene TRBV28 combines with J gene TRBJ2-5, with 13 bases aligning to TRBD2. The CDR3 totals 14 residues. V lost 6 bases to trimming and J lost 11 bases; unmatched junction nucleotides: 9. The germline V gene has CDR1 MDHEN and CDR2 SYDVKM. The CDR3 protein is CASRLAGGPREQYF. CDR3 coding DNA: TGTGCCAGCAGACTAGCGGGGGGGCCGAGAGAGCAGTACTTC.

V gene TRBV7-6 combines with J gene TRBJ2-7, with D uncertain. Germline CDR1 and CDR2: SGHVS and FNYEAQ. With 4 bases removed from V and 1 base from J, the gap between germline ends came to 8 bases. The CDR3 consists of 13 residues. This CDR3 reads CASSSLPSYEQYF. DNA for the CDR3: TGTGCCAGCAGCTCCCTCCCTTCCTACGAGCAGTACTTC.

V and J are TRBV29-1 and TRBJ1-1, with a tentative D call TRBD1 (6 bases). From germline, CDR1 is SQVTM and CDR2 ANQGSEA. The CDR3 loop spans 12 amino acids. V was shortened by 2 bases and J by 7 bases, with 11 bases between the two germline ends. The CDR3 bases are TGCAGCGTTGAAAGGGGGGGCGATGAAGCTTTCTTT. This codes for CSVERGGDEAFF.

This chain connects TRBV9 to TRBJ1-6; 7 nucleotides line up with TRBD1. This CDR3 contains 14 residues. Germline values: CDR1 SGDLS, CDR2 YYNGEE. V shed 4 bases and J 7 bases; nucleotides not matched to a gene: 5. The CDR3 bases are TGTGCCAGCAGCCCGGGACAGCGGAATTCACCCCTCCACTTT. Protein product: CASSPGQRNSPLHF.

The rearrangement links TRBV14 to TRBJ2-7; TRBD2 matches 10 bases. The J segment lost 7 bases and the V segment lost 2 bases, leaving 5 bases of the junction unmatched. CDR1 and CDR2 from the germline V gene are SGHDN and FVKESK. This CDR3 region has 14 residues. The CDR3 nucleotides are TGTGCCAGCAGCCAAAGCGGGGGGGCCGGGGAGCAGTACTTC. Encoded protein: CASSQSGGAGEQYF. Complete variable domain (other parts from reference TRBV14 and TRBJ2-7): EAGVTQFPSHSVIEKGQTVTLRCDPISGHDNLYWYRRVMGKEIKFLLHFVKESKQDESGMPNNRFLAERTGGTYSTLKVQPAELEDSGVYFCASSQSGGAGEQYFGPGTRLTVT.

The chain couples TRBV6-1 to TRBJ2-5; a possible D gene is TRBD1 (6 bases). The J call is uncertain, as TRBJ2-7 better fits the DNA end. The germline V gene has CDR1 MNHNS and CDR2 SASEGT. CDR3 length: 14 amino acids. The CDR3 loop reads CASSQGSPLREQYF. For the CDR3, the DNA is TGTGCCAGCAGTCAGGGGTCCCCTCTACGCGAGCAGTACTTC.

The chain couples TRBV29-1 to TRBJ1-4; 8 bases map to TRBD1. The CDR3 has 13 residues. Germline CDR1 is SQVTM and CDR2 is ANQGSEA. Unmatched junction bases numbered 1, after V lost 0 bases and J lost 7 bases. The CDR3 sequence is CSVEETGAEKLFF. CDR3 DNA: TGCAGCGTTGAAGAGACAGGGGCTGAAAAACTGTTTTTT.

V gene TRBV19 combines with J gene TRBJ2-7; 8 bases fit TRBD1. The CDR3 has 15 residues. The trim removed 5 bases at V and 2 bases at J, leaving 8 bases unmatched. CDR1 and CDR2 (germline): LNHDA, SQIVND (reference sequence). The CDR3 sequence: CASSATTGGPYEQYF. In DNA form, the CDR3 reads TGTGCCAGTAGTGCCACAACAGGGGGACCCTACGAGCAGTACTTC.

The genes are TRBV5-6 and TRBJ2-1, with 12 bases lining up with TRBD2. The junction had 7 bases not matched to a gene; V was cut back by 6 bases and J by 9 bases. The CDR3 runs 14 residues. Germline V gene sequence: CDR1 SGHDT, CDR2 YYEEEE. The CDR3 DNA follows: TGTGCCAGCATTCTAGCGGGGGGGTTCGGTGAGCAGTTCTTC. Residues: CASILAGGFGEQFF.

The chain has TRBV15 and TRBJ2-2; tentative D call: TRBD2 (5 bases). Germline CDR1 is LNHNV and CDR2 is YYDKDF (reference sequence). The CDR3 has 12 residues. V dropped 5 bases and J dropped 6 bases, with 7 bases sitting between them. This chain's CDR3 is CATSLLAGELFF. The CDR3 bases are TGTGCCACCAGCTTACTAGCCGGGGAGCTGTTTTTT.

The V call is TRBV7-3, the J call TRBJ2-3, with a tentative D call TRBD2 (5 bases). Trimming removed 4 bases from V and 2 bases from J, with 10 bases in between. This CDR3 region has 14 residues. Germline V gene sequence: CDR1 SGHTA, CDR2 FQGTGA. The CDR3 region has the DNA TGTGCCAGCAGCTCCGGACTTACCACAGATACGCAGTATTTT. Protein product: CASSSGLTTDTQYF. The full variable domain, its missing parts supplied by reference TRBV7-3 and TRBJ2-3, is GAGVSQTPSNKVTEKGKYVELRCDPISGHTALYWYRQSLGQGPEFLIYFQGTGAADDSGLPNDRFFAVRPEGSVSTLKIQRTERGDSAVYLCASSSGLTTDTQYFGPGTRLTVL.

The chain joins TRBV19 to TRBJ2-7, with 8 bases identical to TRBD2. The junction had 14 bases not matched to a gene; V was cut back by 4 bases and J by 0 bases. Per the germline V gene, CDR1 is LNHDA and CDR2 is SQIVND (reference sequence). The CDR3 runs to 18 residues. This CDR3 reads CASSRRFLAGHDSYEQYF. CDR3 bases: TGTGCCAGTAGTAGAAGATTTCTAGCGGGTCATGACTCCTACGAGCAGTACTTC.

The CDR3: CASSPGLGNQPQHF. The DNA for the CDR3 is TGTGCCAGCAGTCCAGGGTTGGGCAATCAGCCCCAGCATTTT. The rearrangement links TRBV6-5 to TRBJ1-5; tentative D call: TRBD1 (5 bases). The V end was cut by 5 bases, the J end by 2 bases, with 10 bases between. CDR1 is MNHEY, CDR2 SVGAGI, per germline. The CDR3 covers 14 residues.

The chain couples TRBV6-1 to TRBJ2-7; 8 nucleotides agree with TRBD1. Trimming removed 7 bases from V and 13 bases from J; junction bases left unmatched: 9. The germline V gene has CDR1 MNHNS and CDR2 SASEGT. The CDR3 is 11 amino acids. CDR3 protein: CASIDRGPGYF. In nucleotides, the CDR3 is TGTGCCAGCATAGACAGGGGCCCTGGTTACTTC.

The V gene is TRBV7-2, the J gene TRBJ2-1; 7 bases map to TRBD2. Unmatched junction bases numbered 8, after V lost 6 bases and J lost 0 bases. The CDR3 length is 16 residues. From germline, CDR1 is SGHTA and CDR2 FQGNSA. CDR3 DNA sequence: TGTGCCAGCAGTCCCCCCCAGCGGGGCTCCTACAATGAGCAGTTCTTC. This gives the protein CASSPPQRGSYNEQFF. The entire variable domain, with the rest obtained from reference TRBV7-2 and TRBJ2-1, is as follows: GAGVSQSPSNKVTEKGKDVELRCDPISGHTALYWYRQSLGQGLEFLIYFQGNSAPDKSGLPSDRFSAERTGGSVSTLTIQRTQQEDSAVYLCASSPPQRGSYNEQFFGPGTRLTVL.

CDR3 bases: TGTGCCAGCAGCCAAGATGGGTCGTGGGGACAGCGAGACTATGGCTACACCTTC. Translation gives CASSQDGSWGQRDYGYTF. This chain joins TRBV4-2 and TRBJ1-2; 7 bases fit TRBD1. The V segment lost 0 bases and the J segment 3 bases; nucleotides outside the gene matches: 13. The CDR3 spans 18 residues. Germline assignment: CDR1 LGHNA and CDR2 YNFKEQ.

J is TRBJ2-5 and V is TRBV18; D is unresolved. CDR3 length: 14 residues. The V and J ends lost 3 bases and 2 bases respectively, with 10 bases between them. Germline values: CDR1 KGHSH, CDR2 LQKENI. CDR3 loop: CASSPGRQQETQYF. DNA of the CDR3: TGTGCCAGCTCACCGGGCCGGCAGCAAGAGACCCAGTACTTC.

The chain recombines TRBV5-1 with TRBJ2-5; the match to TRBD2 covers 10 bases. The V gene's germline CDR1 is SGHRS and CDR2 YFSETQ. The trim removed 3 bases at V and 5 bases at J, leaving 4 bases unmatched. The CDR3 runs to 14 residues. CDR3 residues: CASSSAGGGETQYF. The CDR3 DNA follows: TGCGCCAGCAGCTCAGCGGGGGGGGGTGAGACCCAGTACTTC.

The chain's CDR3 is CASSFGRHLEQFF. The CDR3 bases are TGTGCCAGCAGCTTTGGGCGTCATCTAGAGCAGTTCTTC. V usage is TRBV7-2 and J usage is TRBJ2-1; D gene unclear. V lost 3 bases, J lost 10 bases, and 13 bases lay in between. CDR3 length equals 13 residues. Germline assignment: CDR1 SGHTA and CDR2 FQGNSA.

The V call is TRBV7-6, the J call TRBJ2-7; tentatively, D is TRBD1 (5 bases). The germline gives CDR1 SGHVS, CDR2 FNYEAQ. The V end was cut by 6 bases, the J end by 0 bases, with 12 bases between. The CDR3 runs 14 residues. In DNA, the CDR3 is TGTGCCAGCAGTCCTGACAGTTTCTCCTACGAGCAGTACTTC. Translated, it gives CASSPDSFSYEQYF.

The chain has TRBV27 and TRBJ2-7; D call uncertain. Germline values: CDR1 MNHEY, CDR2 SMNVEV (reference sequence). This CDR3 region has 13 residues. The germline V and J ends were trimmed by 2 bases and 2 bases, with 7 bases remaining between them. CDR3 coding DNA: TGTGCCAGCAGTTTAGGGCTTCCCTACGAGCAGTACTTC. Residues: CASSLGLPYEQYF.